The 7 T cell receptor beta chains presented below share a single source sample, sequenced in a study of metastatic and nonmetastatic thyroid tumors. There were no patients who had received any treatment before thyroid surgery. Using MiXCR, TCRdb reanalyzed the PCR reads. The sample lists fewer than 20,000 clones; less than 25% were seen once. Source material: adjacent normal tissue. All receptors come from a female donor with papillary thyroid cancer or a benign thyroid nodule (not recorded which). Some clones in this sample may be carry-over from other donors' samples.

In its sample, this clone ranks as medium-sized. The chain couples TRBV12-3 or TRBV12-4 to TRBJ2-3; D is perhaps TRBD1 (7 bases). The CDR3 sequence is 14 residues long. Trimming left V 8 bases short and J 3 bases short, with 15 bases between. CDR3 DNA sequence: TGTGCCAGCTTCCCACAGGGGAGGACAGATACGCAGTATTTT. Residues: CASFPQGRTDTQYF.

The CDR3 loop reads CASSLIGLDLANTGELFF. In DNA form, the CDR3 reads TGTGCCAGCAGCTTAATAGGTCTTGACCTCGCGAACACCGGGGAGCTGTTTTTT. The chain uses TRBV7-8 and TRBJ2-2; D not resolved. This CDR3 region has 18 residues. Trimming left V 2 bases short and J 0 bases short, with 16 bases between. Germline-derived CDR1 and CDR2 are SGHVS and FQNEAQ.

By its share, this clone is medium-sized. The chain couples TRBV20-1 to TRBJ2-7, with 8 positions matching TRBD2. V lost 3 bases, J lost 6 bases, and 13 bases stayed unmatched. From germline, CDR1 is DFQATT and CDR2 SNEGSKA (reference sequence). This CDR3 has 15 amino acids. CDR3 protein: CSASLQRELLPEQYF. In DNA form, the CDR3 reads TGCAGTGCTAGTCTCCAGCGGGAGCTTCTTCCCGAGCAGTACTTC.

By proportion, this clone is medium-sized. The CDR3, as DNA: TGTGCCAGCAGCTTAGGGGCCCAGGCGAGGCAAGCTTTCTTT. It codes for CASSLGAQARQAFF. The chain is built from TRBV11-2 and TRBJ1-1; D is ambiguous. V was shortened by 1 base and J by 9 bases, with 15 bases between the two germline ends. The CDR3 extends over 14 amino acids. CDR1 and CDR2 (germline): SGHAT, FQNNGV.

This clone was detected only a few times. This chain's CDR3 is CASRGARDSRLTDTQYF. CDR3 in DNA: TGTGCCAGCCGAGGAGCCCGGGACTCCCGCCTGACAGATACGCAGTATTTT. V usage is TRBV6-2 or TRBV6-3 and J usage is TRBJ2-3, with a weak D call TRBD2 (6 bases). Trimming left V 8 bases short and J 3 bases short, with 24 bases between. Germline values: CDR1 MNHEY, CDR2 SVGEGT. The CDR3 is 17 residues long.

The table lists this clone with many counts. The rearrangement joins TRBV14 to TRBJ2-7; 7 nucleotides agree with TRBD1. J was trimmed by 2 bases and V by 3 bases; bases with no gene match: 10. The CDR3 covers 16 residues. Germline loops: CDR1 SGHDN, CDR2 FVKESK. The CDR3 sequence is CASSHALQGSTYEQYF. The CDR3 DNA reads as TGTGCCAGCAGCCACGCCCTACAGGGGTCAACCTACGAGCAGTACTTC. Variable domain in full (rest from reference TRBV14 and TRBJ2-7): EAGVTQFPSHSVIEKGQTVTLRCDPISGHDNLYWYRRVMGKEIKFLLHFVKESKQDESGMPNNRFLAERTGGTYSTLKVQPAELEDSGVYFCASSHALQGSTYEQYFGPGTRLTVT.

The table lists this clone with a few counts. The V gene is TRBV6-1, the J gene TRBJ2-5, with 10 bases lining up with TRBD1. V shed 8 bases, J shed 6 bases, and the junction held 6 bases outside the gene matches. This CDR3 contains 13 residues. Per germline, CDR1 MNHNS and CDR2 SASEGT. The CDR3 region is CASSDRGLKTQYF. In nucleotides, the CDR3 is TGTGCCAGCTCTGACAGGGGGCTGAAGACCCAGTACTTC.